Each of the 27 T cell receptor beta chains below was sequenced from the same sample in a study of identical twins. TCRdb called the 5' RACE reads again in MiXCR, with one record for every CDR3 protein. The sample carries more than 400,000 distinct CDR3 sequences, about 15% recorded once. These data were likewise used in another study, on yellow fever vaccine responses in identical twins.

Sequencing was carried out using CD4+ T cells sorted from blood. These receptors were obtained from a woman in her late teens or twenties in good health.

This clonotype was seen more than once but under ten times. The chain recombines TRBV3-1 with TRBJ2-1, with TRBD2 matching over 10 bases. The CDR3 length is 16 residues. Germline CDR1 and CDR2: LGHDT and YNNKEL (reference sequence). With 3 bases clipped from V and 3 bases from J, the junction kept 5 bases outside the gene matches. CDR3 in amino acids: CASSQLLAGDYNEQFF. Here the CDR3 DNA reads TGTGCCAGCAGCCAGCTTCTAGCGGGAGACTACAATGAGCAGTTCTTC.

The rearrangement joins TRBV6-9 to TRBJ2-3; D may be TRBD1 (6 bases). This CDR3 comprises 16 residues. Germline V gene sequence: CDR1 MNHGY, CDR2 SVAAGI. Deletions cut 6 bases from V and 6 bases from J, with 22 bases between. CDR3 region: CASSPSVPGQPDTQYF. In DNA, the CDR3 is TGTGCCAGCAGCCCCTCAGTCCCCGGACAGCCTGATACGCAGTATTTT.

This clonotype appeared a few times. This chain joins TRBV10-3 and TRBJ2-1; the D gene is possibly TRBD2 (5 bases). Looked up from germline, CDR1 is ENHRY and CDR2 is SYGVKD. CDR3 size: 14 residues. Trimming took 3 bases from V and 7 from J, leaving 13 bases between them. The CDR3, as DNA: TGTGCCATCAGTGATTCCGGGAAGCGAAATGAGCAGTTCTTC. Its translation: CAISDSGKRNEQFF.

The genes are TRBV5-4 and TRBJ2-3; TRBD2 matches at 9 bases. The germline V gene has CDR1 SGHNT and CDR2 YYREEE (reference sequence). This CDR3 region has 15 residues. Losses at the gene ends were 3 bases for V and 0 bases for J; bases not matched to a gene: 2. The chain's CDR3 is CASSWTSESTDTQYF. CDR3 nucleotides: TGTGCCAGCAGCTGGACTAGCGAAAGCACAGATACGCAGTATTTT.

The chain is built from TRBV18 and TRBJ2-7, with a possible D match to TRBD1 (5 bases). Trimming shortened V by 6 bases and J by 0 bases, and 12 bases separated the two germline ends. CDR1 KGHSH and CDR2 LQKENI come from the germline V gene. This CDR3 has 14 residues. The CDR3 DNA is TGTGCCAGCTCCCCCGTAGGGGCCTCCTACGAGCAGTACTTC. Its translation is CASSPVGASYEQYF.

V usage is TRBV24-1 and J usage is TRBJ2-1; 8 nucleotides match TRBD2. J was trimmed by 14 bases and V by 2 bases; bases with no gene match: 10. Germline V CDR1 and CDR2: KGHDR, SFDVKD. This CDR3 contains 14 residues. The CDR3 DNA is TGTGCCACCAGTGATTCCTTGGGTCCGGGACTAGAGTTCTTC. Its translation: CATSDSLGPGLEFF.

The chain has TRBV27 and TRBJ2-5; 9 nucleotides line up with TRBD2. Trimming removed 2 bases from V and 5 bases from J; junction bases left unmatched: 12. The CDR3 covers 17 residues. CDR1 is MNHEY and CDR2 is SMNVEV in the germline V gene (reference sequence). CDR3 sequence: CASSLGLGVAGDETQYF. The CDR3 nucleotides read TGTGCCAGCAGTTTAGGCCTGGGAGTAGCGGGAGACGAGACCCAGTACTTC.

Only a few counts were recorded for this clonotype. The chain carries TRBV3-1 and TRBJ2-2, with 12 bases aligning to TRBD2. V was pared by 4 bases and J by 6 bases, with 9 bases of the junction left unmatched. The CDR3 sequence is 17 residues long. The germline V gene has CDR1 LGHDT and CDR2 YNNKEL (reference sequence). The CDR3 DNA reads TGTGCCAGCAGCCTAGGACTAGCGGGAAACGCCGCCGGGGAGCTGTTTTTT. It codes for CASSLGLAGNAAGELFF.

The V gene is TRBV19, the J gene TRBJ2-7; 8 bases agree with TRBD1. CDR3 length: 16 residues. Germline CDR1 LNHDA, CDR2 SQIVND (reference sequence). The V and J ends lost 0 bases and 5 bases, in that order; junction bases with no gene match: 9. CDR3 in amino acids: CASSIEMMRDRNEQYF. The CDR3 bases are TGTGCCAGTAGTATAGAGATGATGCGGGACAGGAACGAGCAGTACTTC.

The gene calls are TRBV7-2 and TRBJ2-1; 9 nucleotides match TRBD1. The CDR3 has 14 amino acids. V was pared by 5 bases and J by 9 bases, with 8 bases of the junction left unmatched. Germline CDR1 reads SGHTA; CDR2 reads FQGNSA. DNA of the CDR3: TGTGCCAGCAGCCAAGGACAGGGGCGCGGTGAGCAGTTCTTC. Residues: CASSQGQGRGEQFF.

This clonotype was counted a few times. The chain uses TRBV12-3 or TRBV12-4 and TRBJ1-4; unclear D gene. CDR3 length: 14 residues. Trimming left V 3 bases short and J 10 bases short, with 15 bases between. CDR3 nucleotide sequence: TGTGCCAGCAGTTTGATGGACGGCCTTGGAAAACTGTTTTTT. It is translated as CASSLMDGLGKLFF.

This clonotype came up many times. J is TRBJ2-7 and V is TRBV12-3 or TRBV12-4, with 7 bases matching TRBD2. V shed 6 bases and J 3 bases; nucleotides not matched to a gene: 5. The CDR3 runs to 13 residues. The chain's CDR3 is CASSLADNYEQYF. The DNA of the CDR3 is TGTGCCAGCAGCCTAGCGGATAACTACGAGCAGTACTTC.

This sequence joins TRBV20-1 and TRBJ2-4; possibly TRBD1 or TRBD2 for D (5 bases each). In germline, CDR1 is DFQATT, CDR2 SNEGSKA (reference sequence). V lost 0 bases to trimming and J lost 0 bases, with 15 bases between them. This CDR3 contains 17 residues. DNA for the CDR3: TGCAGTGCTAGAGATGGGGGAGAGGGTTTAGCCAAAAACATTCAGTACTTC. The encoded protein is CSARDGGEGLAKNIQYF.

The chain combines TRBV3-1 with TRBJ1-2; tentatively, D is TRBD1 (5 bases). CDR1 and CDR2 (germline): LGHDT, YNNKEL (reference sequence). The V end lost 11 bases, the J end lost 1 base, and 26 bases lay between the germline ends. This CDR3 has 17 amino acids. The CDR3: CAFCLRGPPSNNYGYTF. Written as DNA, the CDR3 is TGTGCCTTCTGTTTGAGGGGACCGCCTTCAAATAACTATGGCTACACCTTC.

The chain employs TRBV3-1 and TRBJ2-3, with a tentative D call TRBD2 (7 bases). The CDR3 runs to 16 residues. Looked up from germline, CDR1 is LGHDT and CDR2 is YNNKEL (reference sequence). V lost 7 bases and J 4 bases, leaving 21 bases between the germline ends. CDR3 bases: TGTGCCAGCAAAAATACGGGGGGCCGACGGGCAGATACGCAGTATTTT. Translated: CASKNTGGRRADTQYF.

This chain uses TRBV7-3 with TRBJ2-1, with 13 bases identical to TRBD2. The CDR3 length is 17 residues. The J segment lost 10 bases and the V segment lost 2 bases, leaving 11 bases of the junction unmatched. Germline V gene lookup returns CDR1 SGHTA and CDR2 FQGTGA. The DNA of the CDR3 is TGTGCCAGCAGCTTATCACCCCGGGGACTAGCGGGAAGGGAGCAGTTCTTC. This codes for CASSLSPRGLAGREQFF. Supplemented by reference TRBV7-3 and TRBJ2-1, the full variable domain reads GAGVSQTPSNKVTEKGKYVELRCDPISGHTALYWYRQSLGQGPEFLIYFQGTGAADDSGLPNDRFFAVRPEGSVSTLKIQRTERGDSAVYLCASSLSPRGLAGREQFFGPGTRLTVL.

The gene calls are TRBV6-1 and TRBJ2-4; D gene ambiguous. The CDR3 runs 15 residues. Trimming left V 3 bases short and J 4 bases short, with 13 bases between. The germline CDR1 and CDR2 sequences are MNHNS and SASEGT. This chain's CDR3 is CASSEARLTKNIQYF. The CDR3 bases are TGTGCCAGCAGTGAGGCAAGGCTAACTAAAAACATTCAGTACTTC.

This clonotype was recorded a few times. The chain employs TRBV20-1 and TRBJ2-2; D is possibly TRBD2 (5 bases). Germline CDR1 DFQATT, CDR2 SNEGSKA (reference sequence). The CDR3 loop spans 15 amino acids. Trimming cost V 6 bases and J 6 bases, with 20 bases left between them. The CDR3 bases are TGCAGTGCCACCCCGCTTAGCGAAAAGCCCGGGGAGCTGTTTTTT. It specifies CSATPLSEKPGELFF.

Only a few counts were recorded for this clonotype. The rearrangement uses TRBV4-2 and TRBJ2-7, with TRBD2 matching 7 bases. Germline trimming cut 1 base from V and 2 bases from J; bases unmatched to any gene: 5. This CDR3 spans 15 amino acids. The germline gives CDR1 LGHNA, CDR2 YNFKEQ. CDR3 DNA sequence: TGTGCCAGCAGCCAAGTTGCGGGAGAGGCCTACGAGCAGTACTTC. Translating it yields CASSQVAGEAYEQYF.

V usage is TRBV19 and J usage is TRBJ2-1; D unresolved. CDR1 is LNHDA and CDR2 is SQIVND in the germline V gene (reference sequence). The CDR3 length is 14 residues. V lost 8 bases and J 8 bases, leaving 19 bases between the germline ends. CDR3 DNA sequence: TGTGCCAGTTGTTTGGGCGTGGGTTTTGATGAGCAGTTCTTC. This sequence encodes CASCLGVGFDEQFF.

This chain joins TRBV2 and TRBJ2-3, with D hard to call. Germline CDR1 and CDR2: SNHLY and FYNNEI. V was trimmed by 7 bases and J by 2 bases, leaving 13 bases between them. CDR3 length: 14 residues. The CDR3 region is CASKLSASTDTQYF. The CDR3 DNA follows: TGTGCCAGCAAACTTTCGGCTTCCACAGATACGCAGTATTTT.

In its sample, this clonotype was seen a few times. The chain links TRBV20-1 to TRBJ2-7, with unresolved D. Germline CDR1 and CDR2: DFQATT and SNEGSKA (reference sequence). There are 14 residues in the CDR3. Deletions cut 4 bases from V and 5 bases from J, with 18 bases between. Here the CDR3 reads CSATVGSTRDEQYF. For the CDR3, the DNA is TGCAGTGCTACGGTGGGCAGTACAAGAGACGAGCAGTACTTC.

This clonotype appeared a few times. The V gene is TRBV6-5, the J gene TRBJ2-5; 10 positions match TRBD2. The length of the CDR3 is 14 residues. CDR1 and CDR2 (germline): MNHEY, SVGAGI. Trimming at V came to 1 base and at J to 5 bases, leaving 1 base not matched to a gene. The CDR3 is CASSYLTSGETQYF. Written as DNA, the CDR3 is TGTGCCAGCAGTTACTTGACTAGCGGGGAGACCCAGTACTTC.

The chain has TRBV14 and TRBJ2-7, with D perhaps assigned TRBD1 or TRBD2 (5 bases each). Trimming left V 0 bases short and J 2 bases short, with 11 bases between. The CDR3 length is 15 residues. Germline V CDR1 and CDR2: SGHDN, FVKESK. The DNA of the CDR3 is TGTGCCAGCAGCCAAGAGAAGGGACCCACCTACGAGCAGTACTTC. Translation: CASSQEKGPTYEQYF.

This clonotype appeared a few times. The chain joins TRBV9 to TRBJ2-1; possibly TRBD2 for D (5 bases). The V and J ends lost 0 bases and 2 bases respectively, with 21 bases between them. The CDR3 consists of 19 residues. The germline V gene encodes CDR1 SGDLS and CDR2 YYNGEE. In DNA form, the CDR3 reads TGTGCCAGCAGCGTAGAGGCCGGGGAACGGGTCTTACCCTACAATGAGCAGTTCTTC. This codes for CASSVEAGERVLPYNEQFF. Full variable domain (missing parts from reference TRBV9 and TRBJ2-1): DSGVTQTPKHLITATGQRVTLRCSPRSGDLSVYWYQQSLDQGLQFLIQYYNGEERAKGNILERFSAQQFPDLHSELNLSSLELGDSALYFCASSVEAGERVLPYNEQFFGPGTRLTVL.

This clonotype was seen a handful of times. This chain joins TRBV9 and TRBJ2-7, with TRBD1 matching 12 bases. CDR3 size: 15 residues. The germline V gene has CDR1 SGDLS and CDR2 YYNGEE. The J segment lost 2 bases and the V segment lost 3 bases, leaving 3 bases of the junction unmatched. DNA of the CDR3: TGTGCCAGCAGCGACCGGGACAGGGGGCCCTACGAGCAGTACTTC. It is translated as CASSDRDRGPYEQYF. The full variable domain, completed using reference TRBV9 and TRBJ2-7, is DSGVTQTPKHLITATGQRVTLRCSPRSGDLSVYWYQQSLDQGLQFLIQYYNGEERAKGNILERFSAQQFPDLHSELNLSSLELGDSALYFCASSDRDRGPYEQYFGPGTRLTVT.

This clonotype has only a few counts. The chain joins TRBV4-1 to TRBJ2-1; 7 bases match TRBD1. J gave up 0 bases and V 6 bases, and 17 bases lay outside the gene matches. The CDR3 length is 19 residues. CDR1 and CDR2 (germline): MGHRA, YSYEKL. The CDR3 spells CASRQNKLTGSSSYNEQFF. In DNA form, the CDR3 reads TGCGCCAGCAGACAAAATAAACTGACAGGGAGTAGCTCCTACAATGAGCAGTTCTTC.